This T cell receptor (beta chain) stems from a study of blood T cell repertoires in COVID-19. Across the whole study: COVID-19 samples, acute and convalescent, were from the United States, Italy and Spain. The cDNA or gDNA used as material had been derived from T cells, B-cell-depleted T cells, or PBMCs.

Trimming at V came to 5 bases and at J to 4 bases, leaving 6 bases not matched to a gene. In germline, CDR1 is SGHAT, CDR2 FQDESV (reference sequence). The CDR3 runs to 14 residues. How the authors handled the data: Amplification of reference gene primers was used by the study to estimate nucleated cell counts. Produced via immunoSEQ multiplex PCR; TCRdb's table is partial and in-frame only. V, J and clone size derive from that table, while D and trimming were established from the DNA sequence. The table records about 380,000 clones, roughly four fifths of them present only once. This chain joins TRBV11-1 and TRBJ1-1, with TRBD1 matching over 8 bases. The sample comprised peripheral blood. This TCR came from a human donor with acute or convalescent COVID-19. The donor label of this sample is uncertain. CDR3 DNA: TGTGCCAGCAGCGCCCGGACAGGGAGCACTGAAGCTTTCTTT. It yields the protein CASSARTGSTEAFF.